A single sample gave rise to the 28 T cell receptor beta chains below, sequenced in a study of T cell responses to AZD1222 COVID-19 vaccine. Libraries were prepared by immunoSEQ multiplex PCR; TCRdb keeps only in-frame clonotypes and omits some of them. This sample has some 56,000 clones, with approximately 83% found just once. Here the sequenced sample was peripheral blood, taken on day 0 of AZD1222 vaccination. The receptors stem from an adult in good health.

This chain links TRBV19 with TRBJ2-3; no firm D call. The CDR3 spans 14 residues. V gave up 7 bases and J gave up 2 bases, with 13 bases separating them. The germline V gene encodes CDR1 LNHDA and CDR2 SQIVND (reference sequence). The CDR3 is CASTYGSNTDTQYF. As DNA, the CDR3 is TGTGCCAGTACATATGGCAGCAACACAGATACGCAGTATTTT.

This clone is categorized as medium-sized. The genes are TRBV6-5 and TRBJ1-2, with a possible D match to TRBD1 (5 bases). Germline CDR1 MNHEY, CDR2 SVGAGI. V was cut by 10 bases and J by 5 bases, with 17 bases left in between. The CDR3 contains 13 residues. CDR3 sequence: CATPGRSFYGYTF. The CDR3 nucleotides are TGTGCCACACCGGGACGAAGCTTTTATGGCTACACCTTC.

This chain uses TRBV2 with TRBJ1-2; D possibly corresponds to TRBD1 (6 bases). Germline V gives CDR1 SNHLY, CDR2 FYNNEI. The CDR3 is made up of 14 amino acids. Trimming removed 3 bases from V and 8 bases from J, with 16 bases in between. DNA of the CDR3: TGTGCCAGCAGTGACGGCAGGCAGGGGAGGGGCTACACCTTC. It specifies CASSDGRQGRGYTF.

This clone occurred once. This chain uses TRBV10-2 with TRBJ2-7; TRBD1 or TRBD2 may be the D gene (6 bases each). The V end was cut by 7 bases, the J end by 6 bases, with 16 bases between. The CDR3 is made up of 13 amino acids. Germline CDR1 WSHSY, CDR2 SAAADI. The CDR3 loop reads CASTIRGGGEQYF. The CDR3 DNA reads as TGCGCCAGCACCATAAGAGGGGGAGGCGAGCAGTACTTC.

The chain is built from TRBV7-3 and TRBJ2-1; 7 bases fit TRBD1. Germline CDR1 SGHTA, CDR2 FQGTGA. Trimming removed 4 bases from V and 7 bases from J; junction bases left unmatched: 4. The CDR3 has 13 amino acids. This CDR3 reads CASSSRQGNEQFF. DNA for the CDR3: TGTGCCAGCAGCTCCCGACAGGGAAATGAGCAGTTCTTC. The full variable domain, in which reference TRBV7-3 and TRBJ2-1 provide the parts outside the CDR3, is GAGVSQTPSNKVTEKGKYVELRCDPISGHTALYWYRQSLGQGPEFLIYFQGTGAADDSGLPNDRFFAVRPEGSVSTLKIQRTERGDSAVYLCASSSRQGNEQFFGPGTRLTVL.

This chain connects TRBV27 to TRBJ1-6; 10 bases are shared with TRBD1. Germline CDR1 MNHEY, CDR2 SMNVEV (reference sequence). The ends lost 6 bases at V and 10 bases at J; junction bases unmatched: 6. There are 14 residues in the CDR3. This chain's CDR3 is CASRQTGGTSPLHF. The CDR3 region has the DNA TGTGCCAGCAGGCAGACAGGGGGCACGTCACCCCTCCACTTT.

The rearrangement uses TRBV28 and TRBJ2-7; weak D call: TRBD1 (6 bases). The CDR3 consists of 12 residues. The V gene's germline CDR1 is MDHEN and CDR2 SYDVKM. V lost 2 bases and J lost 9, with 11 bases in between. CDR3 DNA: TGTGCCAGCAGTTTACTACAGGGAGTGCAGTACTTC. This gives the protein CASSLLQGVQYF.

The chain has TRBV5-6 and TRBJ1-5, with D possibly being TRBD1 (5 bases). CDR1 SGHDT and CDR2 YYEEEE come from the germline V gene. The CDR3 has 13 amino acids. V was pared by 3 bases and J by 5 bases, with 9 bases between. The CDR3 sequence is CASSSFRDQPQHF. In DNA, the CDR3 is TGTGCCAGCAGCTCCTTCAGGGATCAGCCCCAGCATTTT.

The chain couples TRBV27 to TRBJ1-1; TRBD1 might be the D (5 bases). Looked up from germline, CDR1 is MNHEY and CDR2 is SMNVEV (reference sequence). The CDR3 has 16 residues. V was shortened by 2 bases and J by 0 bases, with 13 bases between the two germline ends. The CDR3 DNA is TGTGCCAGCAGTTTACGTCCAGGGTTCATGAACACTGAAGCTTTCTTT. Its translation: CASSLRPGFMNTEAFF.

V is TRBV28 and J is TRBJ2-1; 8 bases fit TRBD1. Germline V gene lookup returns CDR1 MDHEN and CDR2 SYDVKM. V gave up 3 bases and J gave up 4 bases; unmatched junction bases: 2. This CDR3 spans 14 amino acids. The chain's CDR3 is CASSFTGGYNEQFF. For the CDR3, the DNA is TGTGCCAGCAGTTTCACAGGGGGATACAATGAGCAGTTCTTC.

This clone was recorded a few times. The chain couples TRBV18 to TRBJ1-6; 9 nucleotides agree with TRBD1. The CDR3 has 18 amino acids. Germline CDR1 is KGHSH and CDR2 is LQKENI. V lost 3 bases to trimming and J lost 11 bases; unmatched junction nucleotides: 17. CDR3 in amino acids: CASSPQEQGQGNWAPLHF. Written as DNA, the CDR3 is TGTGCCAGCTCACCGCAAGAACAGGGACAGGGCAATTGGGCACCCCTCCACTTT.

The chain links TRBV25-1 to TRBJ1-4; 8 bases are a match to TRBD1. CDR1 and CDR2 from the germline V gene are MGHDK and SYGVNS. The CDR3 has 17 amino acids. V trimming: 1 base; J trimming: 5 bases; junction bases outside the gene matches: 9. The CDR3: CASSELAGGAGNEKLFF. As DNA, the CDR3 is TGTGCCAGCAGTGAATTGGCAGGGGGCGCAGGGAATGAAAAACTGTTTTTT.

This clone has a handful of counts. The V and J genes are TRBV7-8 and TRBJ1-4, with D uncertain. Deletions cut 3 bases from V and 0 bases from J, with 8 bases between. Germline CDR1 SGHVS, CDR2 FQNEAQ. The CDR3 spans 15 residues. The DNA of the CDR3 is TGTGCCAGCAGCTTGACCGATGCAACTAATGAAAAACTGTTTTTT. Its translation is CASSLTDATNEKLFF.

The sample holds a few counts of this clone. CDR3 DNA: TGTGCCAGCACGACTATACGAGACAGAGGAGTTGAAAAACTGTTTTTT. Protein sequence: CASTTIRDRGVEKLFF. The chain employs TRBV7-9 and TRBJ1-4; maybe TRBD1 (5 bases). This CDR3 spans 16 amino acids. V lost 7 bases and J 7 bases, leaving 22 bases between the germline ends. Germline V gene sequence: CDR1 SEHNR, CDR2 FQNEAQ (reference sequence).

CDR3 loop: CASSLRPGTNYGYTF. The CDR3 DNA reads TGTGCCAGCAGTTTACGGCCGGGGACTAACTATGGCTACACCTTC. The chain links TRBV28 to TRBJ1-2; no clear D gene. This CDR3 comprises 15 residues. Between the trimmed V and J ends, which lost 2 bases and 0 bases, there was a span of 10 bases. Germline V gene sequence: CDR1 MDHEN, CDR2 SYDVKM.

J is TRBJ1-2 and V is TRBV28; 7 bases are a match to TRBD1. The CDR3 runs to 13 residues. Germline lookup yields CDR1 MDHEN and CDR2 SYDVKM. The junction had 5 bases not matched to a gene; V was cut back by 6 bases and J by 4 bases. The CDR3 is CASRVGQAYGYTF. The CDR3 bases are TGTGCCAGCAGGGTAGGACAGGCCTATGGCTACACCTTC.

The chain employs TRBV6-5 and TRBJ2-3; D tentatively fits TRBD1 or TRBD2 (7 bases each). Trimming took 6 bases from V and 4 from J, leaving 17 bases between them. From germline, CDR1 is MNHEY and CDR2 SVGAGI. This CDR3 spans 15 amino acids. CDR3 in amino acids: CASREATGRADTQYF. The CDR3 DNA reads as TGTGCCAGCAGGGAGGCGACAGGGAGGGCAGATACGCAGTATTTT.

This chain links TRBV11-1 with TRBJ1-3; 12 nucleotides align to TRBD1. There are 15 residues in the CDR3. V trimming: 4 bases; J trimming: 5 bases; junction bases outside the gene matches: 3. Germline V gives CDR1 SGHAT, CDR2 FQDESV (reference sequence). CDR3 residues: CASSSGQGARNTIYF. For the CDR3, the DNA is TGTGCCAGCAGCTCGGGACAGGGGGCGCGAAACACCATATATTTT.

The rearrangement links TRBV28 to TRBJ2-1; D is possibly TRBD2 (6 bases). The CDR3 spans 14 residues. The germline V gene has CDR1 MDHEN and CDR2 SYDVKM. V was pared by 3 bases and J by 7 bases, with 13 bases between. CDR3 in DNA: TGTGCCAGCAGTTTGGGGAACGGGGGTAATGAGCAGTTCTTC. It translates to CASSLGNGGNEQFF.

The chain couples TRBV7-2 to TRBJ1-1; D ambiguous. CDR3 length: 21 amino acids. Germline CDR1 SGHTA, CDR2 FQGNSA. Between the trimmed V and J ends, which lost 0 bases and 1 base, there was a span of 27 bases. The CDR3 loop is CASSLASPSVEGRLSNTEAFF. The CDR3 bases are TGTGCCAGCAGCTTAGCTTCTCCTTCCGTGGAGGGTCGACTTTCGAACACTGAAGCTTTCTTT.

The chain recombines TRBV19 with TRBJ2-2; the D is unclear. The germline V gene encodes CDR1 LNHDA and CDR2 SQIVND (reference sequence). The V end was cut by 4 bases, the J end by 5 bases, with 8 bases between. The CDR3 extends over 13 amino acids. CDR3 in DNA: TGTGCCAGTAGTACCCTGAGGACCGGGGAGCTGTTTTTT. Protein: CASSTLRTGELFF.

The V gene is TRBV28, the J gene TRBJ1-2; tentative D call: TRBD1 (5 bases). With 3 bases removed from V and 3 bases from J, the gap between germline ends came to 11 bases. Per the germline V gene, CDR1 is MDHEN and CDR2 is SYDVKM. The length of the CDR3 is 14 residues. CDR3 amino acids: CASSLTGRDYGYTF. CDR3 DNA sequence: TGTGCCAGCAGTTTGACTGGCAGGGACTATGGCTACACCTTC.

The V call is TRBV28, the J call TRBJ1-5, with D possibly matching TRBD1 (5 bases). Between the trimmed V and J ends, which lost 5 bases and 0 bases, there was a span of 17 bases. The germline gives CDR1 MDHEN, CDR2 SYDVKM. The CDR3 is 17 residues long. The DNA of the CDR3 is TGTGCCAGCAGTCCCGATCCGGGACGTATTAGCAATCAGCCCCAGCATTTT. Translation: CASSPDPGRISNQPQHF.

V is TRBV5-1 and J is TRBJ2-5, with D possibly being TRBD1 or TRBD2 (5 bases each). Per germline, CDR1 SGHRS and CDR2 YFSETQ. There are 15 residues in the CDR3. Deletions cut 0 bases from V and 1 base from J, with 10 bases between. CDR3 in amino acids: CASSLAGTFQETQYF. CDR3 nucleotide sequence: TGCGCCAGCAGCTTGGCCGGGACCTTCCAAGAGACCCAGTACTTC.

The CDR3 nucleotides read TGTGCCAGCAGCTTTACAGGTTTGAACACTGAAGCTTTCTTT. It translates to CASSFTGLNTEAFF. The chain employs TRBV7-9 and TRBJ1-1, with D perhaps matching TRBD1 (5 bases). Germline assignment: CDR1 SEHNR and CDR2 FQNEAQ (reference sequence). With 3 bases removed from V and 0 bases from J, the gap between germline ends came to 8 bases. This CDR3 comprises 14 residues.

Sample share makes this clone medium-sized. V usage is TRBV7-3 and J usage is TRBJ2-6; perhaps TRBD1 as D (7 bases). The germline V gene has CDR1 SGHTA and CDR2 FQGTGA. V shed 2 bases and J shed 0 bases, with 11 bases lying between them. This CDR3 is built from 17 residues. The CDR3 is CASSLQGGFSGANVLTF. Written as DNA, the CDR3 is TGTGCCAGCAGCTTACAGGGGGGTTTCTCTGGGGCCAACGTCCTGACTTTC.

The chain links TRBV9 to TRBJ1-4, with D unclear. CDR1 is SGDLS and CDR2 is YYNGEE in the germline V gene. Trimming took off 0 bases at V and 4 bases at J, with 10 bases between the two ends. CDR3 length: 15 residues. The chain's CDR3 is CASSVDQQRNEKLFF. The CDR3 nucleotides read TGTGCCAGCAGCGTAGATCAACAGCGTAATGAAAAACTGTTTTTT. Complete variable domain (other parts from reference TRBV9 and TRBJ1-4): DSGVTQTPKHLITATGQRVTLRCSPRSGDLSVYWYQQSLDQGLQFLIQYYNGEERAKGNILERFSAQQFPDLHSELNLSSLELGDSALYFCASSVDQQRNEKLFFGSGTQLSVL.

This clone was observed once. The chain carries TRBV27 and TRBJ2-3, with 11 bases that match TRBD2. Germline V gene data show CDR1 as MNHEY and CDR2 as SMNVEV (reference sequence). The CDR3 consists of 16 residues. The junction had 9 bases not matched to a gene; V was cut back by 3 bases and J by 7 bases. CDR3 DNA: TGTGCCAGCAGTTTGAGTAGCGGGGGGGTTGTACATACGCAGTATTTT. Protein product: CASSLSSGGVVHTQYF.